A single TCR beta chain is shown here with its context. Its specific antigen is unknown. The record has no base qualities; no much larger clone is one base away. The treatment or condition label for this specimen denotes: in vitro stimulation with specific CMV peptide epitopes to enrich CMV-specific T cells. Based on the germline V gene, the CDR1 and CDR2 sequences are SQVTM and ANQGSEA. Ends trimmed: V by 4 bases, J by 4 bases; bases unmatched to a gene: 6. The CDR3 numbers 14 residues from cysteine through phenylalanine. Solely the CDR3 DNA is kept, with 42 bases framed from the first base. The listed sequencing device is Illumina HiSeq 1500. In TCRdb, the public reads were trimmed at Q25 with fastp and aligned with MiXCR, with productive beta chains retained. Rows are unified per CDR3 protein, each entry keeping the most common DNA and genes. Here the sample has some 560,000 distinct CDR3 sequences; about 40% occur a single time. Around 46% of the sample is in the top ten clones.

This record belongs to a study of T cell repertoires in cytomegalovirus infection (dated by TCRdb to about 2019). General notes on the study: Peptide stimulations targeted recently identified HLA-C-restricted CMV epitopes, whose presentation resists viral immunomodulation, together with well-studied HLA-B-restricted epitopes. Donor HLA type was relevant to the analysis, as public TCR beta signatures indicated carriage of CMV infection together with the matching HLA type.

Overall study outcomes, separate from this receptor: The ex vivo response was dominated by HLA-C-restricted CMV-specific TCR beta clonotypes, which also provided the single most frequent clonotype in two of eight donors. In both this cohort and an independent approximately 400-donor cohort, the cumulative frequency of public TCR beta family members distinguished carriers of CMV infection plus the relevant HLA type.

The clonotype originates from a human donor in good health (CMV status not recorded). Some clones in this sample may be carry-over from other donors' samples. The rearranged segments are TRBV29-1 and TRBJ1-5; 8 bases in the junction line up with TRBD1. This sample comprised cultured PBMCs, obtained from culture after CMV antigen stimulation. The CDR3 corresponds to CSVVPTGVNQPQHF. The nucleotide sequence reads as follows: TGCAGCGTTGTCCCGACAGGGGTTAATCAGCCCCAGCATTTT.